This is a list of T cell receptor beta chains from one sample in a study of shared clonotypes between healthy human individuals. Generated by immunoSEQ multiplex PCR, the TCRdb table keeps only in-frame clones and is missing some. Here the sample spans more than 2 million clones, around 95% being singletons. Sequences were obtained from naive CD4+ T cells sorted from blood. The receptors here all came from a man aged 18 to 30 in good health. Each CDR3 is given with its conserved first and last residue. The D gene is left open where the match is weak.

d_gene | j_gene | len | v_gene | CDR3aa
TRBD1 | TRBJ1-2 | 14 | TRBV18 | CASSGQGDNYGYTF
TRBD2 | TRBJ2-7 | 14 | TRBV10-3 | CAISDGLADYEQYF
TRBD1 | TRBJ1-1 | 14 | TRBV30 | CAWGKGTANTEAFF
. | TRBJ2-7 | 15 | TRBV6-6 | CASSYGTASSYEQYF
. | TRBJ1-5 | 13 | TRBV9 | CASSAEGGRPQHF
. | TRBJ2-5 | 12 | TRBV2 | CASRTGGETQYF
. | TRBJ2-5 | 14 | TRBV5-1 | CASSLAGSQETQYF
TRBD2 | TRBJ2-3 | 17 | TRBV18 | CASSPLSSGGSTDTQYF
. | TRBJ1-5 | 15 | TRBV18 | CASSPPTGSNQPQHF
. | TRBJ2-7 | 16 | TRBV6-5 | CASSYLSGKTTYEQYF
TRBD1 | TRBJ2-7 | 15 | TRBV27 | CASSPLGTGVDEQYF
TRBD2 | TRBJ2-5 | 15 | TRBV5-1 | CASSLAASGQETQYF
. | TRBJ1-2 | 16 | TRBV18 | CASSATLGTTSYGYTF
TRBD2 | TRBJ2-5 | 13 | TRBV4-1 | CASSQTSGVYQYF
. | TRBJ2-7 | 11 | TRBV6-1 | CASSGGREQYF
TRBD2 | TRBJ2-1 | 16 | TRBV5-1 | CASSPGLAGSYNEQFF
. | TRBJ2-1 | 15 | TRBV10-3 | CAISAGGAPYNEQFF
. | TRBJ2-1 | 13 | TRBV28 | CASGGAAYNEQFF
TRBD1 | TRBJ1-4 | 14 | TRBV10-1 | CASSTGQVGGKLFF
TRBD2 | TRBJ2-7 | 14 | TRBV6-5 | CASSYRGRAYEQYF
. | TRBJ1-4 | 12 | TRBV6-6 | CASTRWAEKLFF
TRBD1 | TRBJ1-5 | 14 | TRBV28 | CASSSGGQVQPQHF
. | TRBJ2-1 | 11 | TRBV2 | CASGRQNEQFF
TRBD1 | TRBJ2-7 | 14 | TRBV6-1 | CASSGRGQGVEQYF
. | TRBJ1-1 | 13 | TRBV2 | CASSIGGNTEAFF
. | TRBJ2-1 | 17 | TRBV9 | CASSVVVGTSSYNEQFF
TRBD2 | TRBJ2-5 | 13 | TRBV29-1 | CSVVTSSGETQYF
. | TRBJ1-2 | 15 | TRBV18 | CASSPTHGENYGYTF
. | TRBJ1-1 | 16 | TRBV11-2 | CASSLVGAGGDTEAFF
. | TRBJ2-1 | 14 | TRBV11-2 | CASSDPRGSNEQFF
. | TRBJ1-2 | 14 | TRBV28 | CASSLGGSLYGYTF
. | TRBJ1-5 | 13 | TRBV19 | CASTQMYNQPQHF
. | TRBJ2-5 | 15 | TRBV30 | CAWSLFGGLRETQYF
TRBD2 | TRBJ2-1 | 17 | TRBV19 | CASSIRTGLATYNEQFF
TRBD1 | TRBJ2-2 | 16 | TRBV6-6 | CASSSALTGTLGELFF
. | TRBJ1-1 | 13 | TRBV7-2 | CASRIQGYTEAFF
TRBD1 | TRBJ1-4 | 14 | TRBV28 | CASSLTGGWEKLFF
. | TRBJ2-1 | 13 | TRBV10-2 | CASTPDYPHEQFF
TRBD1 | TRBJ1-2 | 13 | TRBV30 | CAWNPGGATGYTF
TRBD1 | TRBJ2-5 | 13 | TRBV29-1 | CSVRTGPQETQYF
TRBD2 | TRBJ2-7 | 16 | TRBV10-1 | CASSESGRAGAYEQYF
TRBD2 | TRBJ2-1 | 15 | TRBV7-9 | CASSGSSGIYNEQFF
TRBD2 | TRBJ2-5 | 11 | TRBV27 | CASSSGGAQYF
. | TRBJ2-5 | 12 | TRBV19 | CASSGFQETQYF
. | TRBJ2-5 | 15 | TRBV27 | CASSLSISRGETQYF
TRBD2 | TRBJ2-7 | 16 | TRBV11-2 | CASSPGGSGTRYEQYF
. | TRBJ2-1 | 19 | TRBV11-2 | CASSLLTSTPGILSNEQFF
TRBD1 | TRBJ2-3 | 15 | TRBV10-1 | CASSETGQGTDTQYF
. | TRBJ2-7 | 15 | TRBV6-5 | CASSTSGQGFHEQYF
. | TRBJ2-1 | 17 | TRBV7-9 | CASSLWVSGWGYNEQFF
. | TRBJ1-5 | 13 | TRBV21-1 | CASSNLGSQPQHF
. | TRBJ2-5 | 13 | TRBV4-3 | CVSSQQGGETQYF
TRBD1 | TRBJ1-2 | 14 | TRBV6-5 | CASSEPGQRYGYTF
. | TRBJ2-5 | 15 | TRBV4-1 | CASSQAGQPQETQYF
. | TRBJ2-7 | 13 | TRBV19 | CASSMAGPYEQYF